Shown below are 29 T cell receptor beta chains from a single sample sequenced in a study of T-cell memory formation after mild COVID-19. TCRdb processed the 5' RACE reads anew with MiXCR; each CDR3 protein has one entry. This table has 300,000 to 400,000 distinct CDR3 sequences, under 15% appearing once. Sequenced: PBMCs or a T cell subset sorted from them (not recorded which). The receptors stem from a man younger than 35 who had mild COVID-19 (a few samples of this study predate the infection). Cell type and time point are not known.

This chain uses TRBV5-1 with TRBJ2-5, with TRBD1 as a possible D gene (5 bases). The V end was cut by 4 bases, the J end by 4 bases, with 14 bases between. Germline V gives CDR1 SGHRS, CDR2 YFSETQ. This CDR3 has 14 amino acids. The CDR3 loop reads CASSVPQGTETQYF. The CDR3 DNA sequence: TGCGCCAGCAGCGTTCCCCAGGGTACAGAGACCCAGTACTTC.

This chain links TRBV5-1 with TRBJ2-5; D gene unclear. CDR1 and CDR2 from the germline V gene are SGHRS and YFSETQ. The CDR3 has 16 residues. V was pared by 1 base and J by 2 bases, with 15 bases between. This CDR3 reads CASSLIGVKGQETQYF. The CDR3 DNA reads as TGCGCCAGCAGCTTGATTGGGGTTAAAGGTCAAGAGACCCAGTACTTC.

This clonotype was detected many times. The CDR3 loop reads CASSSSNRKEDGYTF. In nucleotides, the CDR3 is TGCGCCAGCAGCTCAAGCAACAGGAAGGAGGATGGCTACACCTTC. This chain links TRBV5-1 with TRBJ1-2; D is possibly TRBD1 (5 bases). Between the trimmed V and J ends, which lost 3 bases and 6 bases, there was a span of 18 bases. Germline values: CDR1 SGHRS, CDR2 YFSETQ. The CDR3 has 15 residues.

This clonotype was found a few times. The rearrangement uses TRBV5-1 and TRBJ1-2; D is undetermined. Germline V CDR1 and CDR2: SGHRS, YFSETQ. The V end was cut by 2 bases, the J end by 5 bases, with 25 bases between. This CDR3 contains 18 residues. The CDR3 DNA is TGCGCCAGCAGCTTTTTCGGTCTCCGTTCTAGTCACTTTTATGGCTACACCTTC. As protein: CASSFFGLRSSHFYGYTF.

V usage is TRBV7-8 and J usage is TRBJ2-7, with D tentatively TRBD2 (5 bases). V lost 1 base and J lost 6, with 16 bases in between. Germline V gene lookup returns CDR1 SGHVS and CDR2 FQNEAQ. The CDR3 covers 15 residues. CDR3 protein: CASSLGSGGHSEQYF. The CDR3 nucleotides are TGTGCCAGCAGCTTAGGGTCAGGAGGCCACTCCGAGCAGTACTTC.

This clonotype was counted ten times or more. V usage is TRBV9 and J usage is TRBJ1-3, with a tentative D call TRBD1 (5 bases). In germline, CDR1 is SGDLS, CDR2 YYNGEE. The CDR3 spans 13 residues. Trimming shortened V by 5 bases and J by 2 bases, and 8 bases separated the two germline ends. CDR3 bases: TGTGCCAGCAGTTGGGGCGCTGGAAACACCATATATTTT. Its protein is CASSWGAGNTIYF.

V gene TRBV4-2 combines with J gene TRBJ1-2; 7 nucleotides agree with TRBD1. Germline V gives CDR1 LGHNA, CDR2 YNFKEQ. Germline trimming cut 3 bases from V and 0 bases from J; bases unmatched to any gene: 7. There are 16 residues in the CDR3. CDR3 loop: CASSQGVGTANYGYTF. CDR3 sequence (DNA): TGTGCCAGCAGCCAGGGGGTTGGGACAGCTAACTATGGCTACACCTTC.

Only a few counts were recorded for this clonotype. J is TRBJ2-5 and V is TRBV5-1; no firm D call. The CDR3 runs 15 residues. V lost 2 bases to trimming and J lost 5 bases, with 16 bases between them. Germline CDR1 and CDR2: SGHRS and YFSETQ. CDR3 nucleotide sequence: TGCGCCAGCAGCTTCGGTTCGGCCCTCGAGGAGACCCAGTACTTC. It codes for CASSFGSALEETQYF.

This clonotype was seen only a few times. The chain couples TRBV12-3 or TRBV12-4 to TRBJ1-1; TRBD1 matches 7 bases. The ends lost 7 bases at V and 4 bases at J; junction bases unmatched: 9. The CDR3 is 14 amino acids. CDR3 amino acids: CASISGTERTEAFF. The DNA for the CDR3 is TGTGCCAGCATTTCCGGGACAGAGCGCACTGAAGCTTTCTTT.

The chain carries TRBV7-2 and TRBJ2-3; D could derive from TRBD1 or TRBD2 (5 bases each). The CDR3 sequence is 12 residues long. CDR1 and CDR2 (germline): SGHTA, FQGNSA. Trimming pared 1 base from V and 8 bases from J, leaving 7 bases between. The CDR3 DNA sequence: TGTGCCAGCAGCTTAGTGGGGACTACGCAGTATTTT. Translation gives CASSLVGTTQYF. The whole variable domain, filled in from reference TRBV7-2 and TRBJ2-3, reads GAGVSQSPSNKVTEKGKDVELRCDPISGHTALYWYRQSLGQGLEFLIYFQGNSAPDKSGLPSDRFSAERTGGSVSTLTIQRTQQEDSAVYLCASSLVGTTQYFGPGTRLTVL.

As for this clonotype: Possible read error: a much larger clone is one base away. This sequence joins TRBV4-2 and TRBJ1-2, with TRBD1 matching over 7 bases. The CDR3 sequence is 14 residues long. Germline V gene lookup returns CDR1 LGHNA and CDR2 YNFKEQ. V shed 0 bases and J 8 bases; nucleotides not matched to a gene: 6. Written as DNA, the CDR3 is TGTGCCAGCAGCCAAGATACGGTGACAGGGGGCTACACCTTC. It codes for CASSQDTVTGGYTF.

The chain has TRBV27 and TRBJ2-7; D is ambiguous. This CDR3 has 13 amino acids. V was trimmed by 3 bases and J by 1 base, leaving 7 bases between them. The V gene's germline CDR1 is MNHEY and CDR2 SMNVEV (reference sequence). CDR3 residues: CASSFTASYEQYF. CDR3 sequence (DNA): TGTGCCAGCAGTTTCACAGCATCCTACGAGCAGTACTTC.

The CDR3 DNA follows: TGTGCCAGTAGTTCATGGGGTGTTGGAAACATTCAGTACTTC. Residues: CASSSWGVGNIQYF. V usage is TRBV19 and J usage is TRBJ2-4, with no clear D. The CDR3 loop spans 14 amino acids. Trimming removed 5 bases at V and 6 bases at J, with 14 bases between. Germline V gene sequence: CDR1 LNHDA, CDR2 SQIVND (reference sequence).

This clonotype has only a few counts. As DNA, the CDR3 is TGTGCCAGCAGCGCAAACAGGGTCACCGGGGAGCTGTTTTTT. The encoded protein is CASSANRVTGELFF. The rearrangement uses TRBV11-2 and TRBJ2-2; weak D call: TRBD1 (6 bases). The V gene lost 5 bases and the J gene lost 4 bases, with 11 bases spanning the gap. This CDR3 has 14 amino acids. CDR1 SGHAT and CDR2 FQNNGV come from the germline V gene. Full variable domain (missing parts from reference TRBV11-2 and TRBJ2-2): EAGVAQSPRYKIIEKRQSVAFWCNPISGHATLYWYQQILGQGPKLLIQFQNNGVVDDSQLPKDRFSAERLKGVDSTLKIQPAKLEDSAVYLCASSANRVTGELFFGEGSRLTVL.

This rearrangement joins TRBV7-2 to TRBJ1-2; D possibly corresponds to TRBD1 (5 bases). The CDR3 is 16 amino acids. The germline CDR1 and CDR2 sequences are SGHTA and FQGNSA. V lost 2 bases and J 4 bases, leaving 17 bases between the germline ends. CDR3 loop: CASSLSSVGVIYGYTF. CDR3 DNA: TGTGCCAGCAGCTTAAGCTCGGTAGGGGTTATCTATGGCTACACCTTC.

This clonotype was counted between two and nine times. The rearrangement uses TRBV15 and TRBJ2-5; D is undetermined. Germline-derived CDR1 and CDR2 are LNHNV and YYDKDF (reference sequence). Trimming removed 1 base at V and 6 bases at J, with 9 bases between. The length of the CDR3 is 13 residues. The CDR3 region has the DNA TGTGCCACCAGCAGAGTTGATTCGAAGACCCAGTACTTC. Protein product: CATSRVDSKTQYF. Full variable domain (remainder filled in from reference TRBV15 and TRBJ2-5): DAMVIQNPRYQVTQFGKPVTLSCSQTLNHNVMYWYQQKSSQAPKLLFHYYDKDFNNEADTPDNFQSRRPNTSFCFLDIRSPGLGDTAMYLCATSRVDSKTQYFGPGTRLLVL.

The V and J genes are TRBV9 and TRBJ2-1; 8 bases line up with TRBD2. CDR3 length equals 16 residues. CDR1 and CDR2 (germline): SGDLS, YYNGEE. The V gene end was trimmed by 4 bases and the J gene end by 5 bases; junction bases not matched to a gene: 11. The CDR3 sequence: CASSTVGGALDNEQFF. CDR3 sequence (DNA): TGTGCCAGCAGCACCGTCGGGGGGGCCTTAGACAATGAGCAGTTCTTC.

This clonotype was seen only a few times. The V call is TRBV12-3 or TRBV12-4, the J call TRBJ2-2, with 11 bases matching TRBD1. The CDR3 contains 16 residues. The V segment lost 2 bases and the J segment 5 bases; nucleotides outside the gene matches: 4. The CDR3 DNA sequence: TGTGCCAGCAGTTTATCCGGGACAGGGGGGACCGGGGAGCTGTTTTTT. It specifies CASSLSGTGGTGELFF.

This clonotype was observed a handful of times. The chain combines TRBV14 with TRBJ2-5; 8 bases are shared with TRBD1. Per germline, CDR1 SGHDN and CDR2 FVKESK. V lost 3 bases, J lost 3 bases, and 9 bases stayed unmatched. This CDR3 has 16 amino acids. CDR3 nucleotides: TGTGCCAGCAGCCACTTACCGACAGGGGTGAAAGAGACCCAGTACTTC. Its protein product is CASSHLPTGVKETQYF. The whole variable domain, filled in from reference TRBV14 and TRBJ2-5, reads EAGVTQFPSHSVIEKGQTVTLRCDPISGHDNLYWYRRVMGKEIKFLLHFVKESKQDESGMPNNRFLAERTGGTYSTLKVQPAELEDSGVYFCASSHLPTGVKETQYFGPGTRLLVL.

Ten or more counts support this clonotype. The CDR3 sequence is CASTRDRGHQFF. In DNA, the CDR3 is TGTGCCAGCACACGGGACAGGGGGCACCAGTTCTTC. The chain joins TRBV9 to TRBJ2-1; 12 bases are a match to TRBD1. V shed 6 bases and J 13 bases; nucleotides not matched to a gene: 5. CDR1 and CDR2 (germline): SGDLS, YYNGEE. The CDR3 totals 12 residues. The variable domain in full, with the rest retrieved from reference TRBV9 and TRBJ2-1, is DSGVTQTPKHLITATGQRVTLRCSPRSGDLSVYWYQQSLDQGLQFLIQYYNGEERAKGNILERFSAQQFPDLHSELNLSSLELGDSALYFCASTRDRGHQFFGPGTRLTVL.

V is TRBV6-5 and J is TRBJ2-1; D is perhaps TRBD1 or TRBD2 (5 bases each). V was trimmed by 3 bases and J by 8 bases, leaving 26 bases between them. The CDR3 has 18 residues. Germline V gene data show CDR1 as MNHEY and CDR2 as SVGAGI. In DNA form, the CDR3 reads TGTGCCAGCAGTTATTCGGGGCCCAGGACGCGAGGGCGGGATGAGCAGTTCTTC. Translating it yields CASSYSGPRTRGRDEQFF.

This clonotype was counted between two and nine times. The genes are TRBV29-1 and TRBJ2-5, with 14 nucleotides matching TRBD2. This CDR3 has 17 residues. Germline-derived CDR1 and CDR2 are SQVTM and ANQGSEA. The ends lost 7 bases at V and 5 bases at J; junction bases unmatched: 15. CDR3 amino acids: CSADRTSGGTGGETQYF. CDR3 in DNA: TGCAGCGCCGACCGGACTAGCGGGGGGACTGGAGGGGAGACCCAGTACTTC. The full variable domain, with the rest looked up from reference TRBV29-1 and TRBJ2-5, is SAVISQKPSRDICQRGTSLTIQCQVDSQVTMMFWYRQQPGQSLTLIATANQGSEATYESGFVIDKFPISRPNLTFSTLTVSNMSPEDSSIYLCSADRTSGGTGGETQYFGPGTRLLVL.

This clonotype was detected ten times or more. V and J are TRBV29-1 and TRBJ1-1; the D is unclear. Germline V gene sequence: CDR1 SQVTM, CDR2 ANQGSEA. Deletions cut 5 bases from V and 1 base from J, with 11 bases between. This CDR3 has 13 amino acids. The CDR3 spells CSVWTGANTEAFF. CDR3 in DNA: TGCAGCGTTTGGACCGGAGCGAACACTGAAGCTTTCTTT.

Many counts were recorded for this clonotype. This rearrangement joins TRBV27 to TRBJ1-1; 11 bases line up with TRBD1. CDR3 size: 13 residues. CDR1 and CDR2 (germline): MNHEY, SMNVEV (reference sequence). Trimming took 3 bases from V and 6 from J; bases not matched to a gene: 0. This CDR3 is CASSLGQGAEAFF. The CDR3 DNA follows: TGTGCCAGCAGTTTGGGACAGGGGGCTGAAGCTTTCTTT.

This clonotype was recorded a few times. The CDR3 region is CASSLLGTDGDEQYF. CDR3 in DNA: TGTGCCAGCAGCTTATTGGGGACAGACGGCGACGAGCAGTACTTC. This chain uses TRBV7-9 with TRBJ2-7; 7 positions match TRBD1. From germline, CDR1 is SEHNR and CDR2 FQNEAQ (reference sequence). V was pared by 2 bases and J by 5 bases, with 9 bases of the junction left unmatched. The length of the CDR3 is 15 residues.

This clonotype turned up a few times. J is TRBJ1-6 and V is TRBV28, with a possible D match to TRBD1 (6 bases). CDR1 and CDR2 from the germline V gene are MDHEN and SYDVKM. V was clipped by 5 bases and J by 8 bases, with 19 bases between them. The CDR3 has 16 amino acids. In DNA form, the CDR3 reads TGTGCCAGCAGTCAGATCCGGGACATGAAGTATTCACCCCTCCACTTT. Amino acids: CASSQIRDMKYSPLHF.

In this sample, this clonotype turned up a few times. This chain joins TRBV4-2 and TRBJ1-5, with a possible D match to TRBD1 (6 bases). Looked up from germline, CDR1 is LGHNA and CDR2 is YNFKEQ. This CDR3 has 15 residues. The V gene lost 0 bases and the J gene lost 11 bases, with 17 bases spanning the gap. CDR3 nucleotides: TGTGCCAGCAGCCAAGATGGACAGCCCCTATCAGCCCAGCATTTT. Translation gives CASSQDGQPLSAQHF.

This clonotype has ten or more counts. The V call is TRBV4-1, the J call TRBJ2-3; no clear D. Germline V gene sequence: CDR1 MGHRA, CDR2 YSYEKL. This CDR3 region has 15 residues. Trimming took off 6 bases at V and 0 bases at J, with 13 bases between the two ends. Written as DNA, the CDR3 is TGCGCCAGCAGGGATACCACTTCTAGCACAGATACGCAGTATTTT. Amino acids: CASRDTTSSTDTQYF.

The CDR3 DNA reads as TGTGCCAGCAGCAACCCGCGACAGGAGCGTCAGTACTTC. Protein sequence: CASSNPRQERQYF. The V and J genes are TRBV7-9 and TRBJ2-4, with a tentative D call TRBD1 (6 bases). CDR3 length: 13 amino acids. Germline-derived CDR1 and CDR2 are SEHNR and FQNEAQ (reference sequence). V was shortened by 5 bases and J by 12 bases, with 17 bases between the two germline ends. Variable domain in full (rest from reference TRBV7-9 and TRBJ2-4): DTGVSQNPRHKITKRGQNVTFRCDPISEHNRLYWYRQTLGQGPEFLTYFQNEAQLEKSRLLSDRFSAERPKGSFSTLEIQRTEQGDSAMYLCASSNPRQERQYFGAGTRLSVL.